A selection of T cell receptor beta chains follows, all from one sample in a study of cytomegalovirus exposure and HLA in healthy donors. Method: immunoSEQ multiplex PCR; TCRdb's copy keeps in-frame clones and lacks some. The sample has over 95,000 clones; around 77% are singletons. The specimen sequenced was PBMCs. Receptors originate from a man aged 35 to 55 in good health and CMV-seropositive. The CDR3 runs from the conserved cysteine through the conserved F or W. Each record gives: J gene, D gene, V gene, clone size, CDR3 DNA, CDR3 protein. The D gene is left open where the match is weak. Clone size is given for some rows only: seen once, a few or many times, or a class if the clone is expanded.

TRBJ2-7 | TRBD1 | TRBV5-1 | NA | TGCGCCAGCAGCTTGGAGGGACAGCTCTCCTACGAGCAGTACTTC | CASSLEGQLSYEQYF
TRBJ2-3 | NA | TRBV25-1 | NA | TGTGCCAGCAGTGATACTTTGAGGGCGGCAGATACGCAGTATTTT | CASSDTLRAADTQYF
TRBJ2-1 | TRBD1 | TRBV10-3 | NA | TGTGCCATACGTACCGACAGGGTATCCTACAATGAACAGTTCTTC | CAIRTDRVSYNEQFF
TRBJ2-5 | TRBD2 | TRBV15 | NA | TGTGCCACCAGCGAGGAGGGAGGGGTTTCGGAGACCCAGTACTTC | CATSEEGGVSETQYF
TRBJ2-4 | NA | TRBV5-6 | NA | TGTGCCAGCAGCAGCCTTAATGGAGGGAAAAACAGTCAGTACTTC | CASSSLNGGKNSQYF
TRBJ2-7 | NA | TRBV15 | NA | TGTGCCACCAGCAGAGTGCCCGGGGACGAGCAGTACTTC | CATSRVPGDEQYF
TRBJ1-2 | TRBD1 | TRBV29-1 | NA | TGCAGCGTCCTGGACAGGGAATACTATGGCTACACCTTC | CSVLDREYYGYTF
TRBJ2-3 | TRBD2 | TRBV7-2 | NA | TGTGCCAGCAGCCCGAGGGGGGCGGGGGGGAGTTTAGATACGCAGTATTTT | CASSPRGAGGSLDTQYF
TRBJ2-1 | NA | TRBV5-1 | once | TGCGCCAGCAGCTTGGGGGGCTGGAATGAGCAGTTCTTC | CASSLGGWNEQFF
TRBJ2-7 | NA | TRBV5-6 | medium-sized | TGTGCCAGCAGCCCGCCGGGATATAGGGGGGAGCAGTACTTC | CASSPPGYRGEQYF
TRBJ2-3 | NA | TRBV14 | NA | TGTGCCAGCAGCCACTTACTTACAGATACGCAGTATTTT | CASSHLLTDTQYF
TRBJ2-7 | TRBD1 | TRBV7-6 | NA | TGTGCCAGCAGCGGGACAGGACAGGGGGCCTACGAGCAGTACTTC | CASSGTGQGAYEQYF
TRBJ1-3 | TRBD1 | TRBV9 | NA | TGTGCCAGCAGCGTAGAAGGACAGGGACTTTTTGGAAACACCATATATTTT | CASSVEGQGLFGNTIYF
TRBJ2-5 | TRBD2 | TRBV4-1 | few | TGCGCCAGCAGCCAGAACAGCGGGGGGGTACAAGAGACCCAGTACTTC | CASSQNSGGVQETQYF
TRBJ1-2 | NA | TRBV28 | NA | TGTGCCAGCAGATCCACAGGGTCCTATGGCTACACCTTC | CASRSTGSYGYTF
TRBJ1-5 | TRBD1 | TRBV27 | NA | TGTGCCAGCAGATTACAGGGGAGGGTTGGCAATCAGCCCCAGCATTTT | CASRLQGRVGNQPQHF
TRBJ2-1 | NA | TRBV7-6 | NA | TGTGCCAGCAGCTTAGGTCTAGCCAATGAGCAGTTCTTC | CASSLGLANEQFF
TRBJ1-4 | NA | TRBV14 | NA | TGTGCCAGCAGCCTCGGCCGGGGGGGTAATGAAAAACTGTTTTTT | CASSLGRGGNEKLFF
TRBJ2-7 | NA | TRBV10-3 | NA | TGTGCCATCAAGGAGTCAGCCACCTACGAGCAGTACTTC | CAIKESATYEQYF
TRBJ1-6 | NA | TRBV15 | NA | TGTGCCACCAGGCGGGAAACGGCCCTCCACTTT | CATRRETALHF
TRBJ1-5 | TRBD1 | TRBV19 | once | TGTGCCAGTAGTACTCCCCGGACAGGGTACAATCAGCCCCAGCACTTT | CASSTPRTGYNQPQHF
TRBJ1-1 | TRBD1 | TRBV19 | NA | TGTGCAATAGGTGACAGGGAGAACACTGAAGCTTTCTTT | CAIGDRENTEAFF
TRBJ2-7 | TRBD1 | TRBV15 | NA | TGTGCCACCAGCAGAGAACCATCCGGGACAGGGGGCTACGAGCAGTACTTC | CATSREPSGTGGYEQYF
TRBJ1-1 | NA | TRBV4-2 | NA | TGTGCCAGCAGCCACTACAGGGACCACACTGAAGCTTTCTTT | CASSHYRDHTEAFF
TRBJ2-7 | TRBD2 | TRBV7-7 | NA | TGTGCTAGCAGCCTAGGAGGACTAGGATCCGAGCAGTACTTC | CASSLGGLGSEQYF
TRBJ2-1 | TRBD1 | TRBV19 | few | TGTGCCAGTACCCCAGACAGGGACGATGAGCAGTTCTTC | CASTPDRDDEQFF
TRBJ2-1 | TRBD2 | TRBV28 | NA | TGTGCCAGCATTCCCGGGGGGGCGAATGAGCAGTTCTTC | CASIPGGANEQFF
TRBJ2-7 | TRBD1 | TRBV7-9 | few | TGTGCCAGCAGCTTAGGAGCTCGGACAGGGGGCTCCTACGAGCAGTACTTC | CASSLGARTGGSYEQYF
TRBJ2-5 | TRBD1 | TRBV6-4 | NA | TGTGCCAGCAGTCCCGACAGGGGCGAGACCCAGTACTTC | CASSPDRGETQYF
TRBJ1-6 | NA | TRBV5-8 | NA | TGTGCCAGCAGACATGACACGATTAATTCACCCCTCCACTTT | CASRHDTINSPLHF
TRBJ1-2 | NA | TRBV9 | once | TGTGCCAGCAGCGTAGCGCGGGAGATCTTCTATGGCTACACCTTC | CASSVAREIFYGYTF
TRBJ2-7 | NA | TRBV6-1 | few | TGTGCCAGCAGTGAAGCGCCAGGGAATTACCGCTACGAGCAGTACTTC | CASSEAPGNYRYEQYF
TRBJ2-7 | TRBD1 | TRBV19 | once | TGTGCCAGTAGTCCGACAGGGGTCCACGAGCAGTACTTC | CASSPTGVHEQYF
TRBJ2-5 | TRBD1 | TRBV7-2 | few | TGTGCCAGCAGCTACCAAGGGGGCCGGGAGACCCAGTACTTC | CASSYQGGRETQYF
TRBJ2-1 | NA | TRBV5-1 | once | TGCGCCAGCAGCTTGAGCACTTATGAGCAGTTCTTC | CASSLSTYEQFF
TRBJ1-6 | NA | TRBV6-6 | NA | TGTGCCAGCAGTAGAGGCGGCAGGGCGGGAGAACCCCTCCACTTT | CASSRGGRAGEPLHF
TRBJ2-7 | TRBD1 | TRBV6-6 | NA | TGTGCCAGCAGTTCGACGTGGGACAGGGGAGGAGAGCAGTACTTC | CASSSTWDRGGEQYF
TRBJ2-5 | TRBD2 | TRBV7-7 | NA | TGTGCTAGCAGCTTAGCGGGGGGGGGAGAGACCCAGTACTTC | CASSLAGGGETQYF
TRBJ1-6 | NA | TRBV14 | NA | TGTGCCAGCAGCCAAGCCACCTGGACGGGGTTTAATTCACCCCTCCACTTT | CASSQATWTGFNSPLHF
TRBJ1-3 | NA | TRBV9 | NA | TGTGCCAGCAGCGAGGAGGAGATTGACACCATATATTTT | CASSEEEIDTIYF
TRBJ1-1 | NA | TRBV9 | few | TGTGCCAGCAGCGTCGGGGATTGGAACACTGAAGCTTTCTTT | CASSVGDWNTEAFF
TRBJ2-7 | NA | TRBV4-3 | NA | TGCGCCAGCAGCCAAGAGGTCCCGGGAGCCTACGAGCAGTACTTC | CASSQEVPGAYEQYF
TRBJ1-1 | NA | TRBV2 | NA | TGTGCCAGAACTCTTTCAGGGGCGTCTCTCGCTGAAGCTTTCTTT | CARTLSGASLAEAFF
TRBJ2-7 | NA | TRBV7-8 | NA | TGTGCCAGCAGCTTTCTTGGGGCCGACGAGCAGTACTTC | CASSFLGADEQYF
TRBJ2-7 | TRBD1 | TRBV5-1 | few | TGCGCCAGCAGCTTGCCTCGGGGAGCAGGGGGCGACGAGCAGTACTTC | CASSLPRGAGGDEQYF
TRBJ2-3 | TRBD2 | TRBV4-1 | NA | TGCGCCAGCAGCCACCCCCTTAGCGGGGCCACAGATACGCAGTATTTT | CASSHPLSGATDTQYF
TRBJ2-6 | TRBD1 | TRBV6-1 | NA | TGTGCCAGCAGTGCCAGGACAGGGAAGAGCTCTGGGGCCAACGGCCTGACTTTC | CASSARTGKSSGANGLTF
TRBJ1-5 | NA | TRBV6-6 | NA | TGTGCCAGCAGTTCAGGGGTTAATCAGCCCCAGCATTTT | CASSSGVNQPQHF
TRBJ2-7 | TRBD1 | TRBV5-1 | NA | TGCGCCAGCAGCCACACAGGGGGCGCTTCCCACGAGCAGTACTTC | CASSHTGGASHEQYF